This TCR beta chain was sequenced during a study of T cell responses to AZD1222 COVID-19 vaccine. The study's findings and limits: In a largely white British group with more females than males, clonal diversity was possibly underestimated. Vaccine-related CD4 TCRs covered spike, predominating at 160-218 and 743-854.

Produced via immunoSEQ multiplex PCR; TCRdb's table is partial and in-frame only. This sample has some 200,000 clones, with roughly nine tenths found just once. This clone was observed a few times. Its antigen remains unknown. This CDR3 has 13 residues. The ends were cut back, 6 bases at V and 4 bases at J, with 10 bases in the middle. Germline CDR1 LNHDA, CDR2 SQIVND (reference sequence). The chain carries TRBV19 and TRBJ1-3; D perhaps matches TRBD1 (5 bases). The specimen was peripheral blood, collected 28 days after the second AZD1222 dose. The clonotype comes from an adult who received the AZD1222 COVID-19 vaccine. The DNA of the CDR3 is TGTGCCAGTAGCGGGGCTGGGGGAAACACCATATATTTT. Amino acids: CASSGAGGNTIYF.